This TCR beta chain came from a study of T cell repertoires in cytomegalovirus infection. Study background: Epitope selection comprised recently identified HLA-C-restricted CMV epitopes and well-studied HLA-B-restricted CMV epitopes.

MiXCR, run by TCRdb on the reads, gives a single entry per CDR3 protein. The data show around 540,000 distinct CDR3 sequences, around a third seen once. V lost 9 bases to trimming and J lost 4 bases; unmatched junction nucleotides: 7. The CDR3 sequence is 14 residues long. CDR1 is LNHDA, CDR2 SQIVND, per germline (reference sequence). In regard to this clonotype: Its specificity is unknown.

The receptor's source is a human donor in good health (CMV status not recorded). Some clones in this sample may be carry-over from other donors' samples. The sample consisted of cultured PBMCs, taken from culture after CMV antigen stimulation. V and J are TRBV19 and TRBJ2-5; TRBD1 aligns across 11 bases. CDR3 amino acids: CASKGQGVRETQYF. In nucleotides, the CDR3 is TGTGCCAGCAAGGGACAGGGGGTACGAGAGACCCAGTACTTC.